This is a list of T cell receptor beta chains from one sample in a study of blood T cells in healthy people across ages. TCRdb reprocessed the 5' RACE reads with MiXCR, giving one entry per CDR3 protein. This sample has about 580,000 distinct CDR3 sequences, with 40% to 50% found just once. Sequenced input: blood. These receptors were taken from a man older than 75 in good health. CDR3s include the opening cysteine and the closing phenylalanine or tryptophan.

CDR3,V
CSANRENEQFF,TRBV20-1
CSVASRSGSDEQFF,TRBV29-1
CASSSLNYEQFF,TRBV7-2
CASRGGEASTDTQYF,TRBV6-6
CASSPARASSYNEQFF,TRBV3-1
CASGGGQGVADTQYF,TRBV12-5
CASSSSGAGYQETQYF,TRBV7-2
CASSHASGGKNIQYF,TRBV4-3
CASLAGRYNEQFF,TRBV7-2
CASSQDCRTRWEYEQYF,TRBV3-1
CASSVAGRASTDTQYF,TRBV9
CASTPSLAYEQYF,TRBV6-5
CATRDRGRPPRSTDTQYF,TRBV6-1
CASSQPGGGPTEAFF,TRBV4-1
CSPRGGGRYGYTF,TRBV20-1
CATSRGKGGYNEQFF,TRBV24-1
CAIRAGGIETQYF,TRBV10-3
CASSLTLAGGPNEQFF,TRBV3-1
CASSLTRTWSTDTQYF,TRBV7-9
CATSGRDGNQPQHF,TRBV24-1
CASSPPGQGILLNTEAFF,TRBV12-3/TRBV12-4
CSANRGRYYEQYF,TRBV20-1
CATSRGGGREKLFF,TRBV15
CASSGASGYNEQFF,TRBV6-5
CSAAGTGNQPQHF,TRBV20-1